Following are 14 T cell receptor beta chains from one sample sequenced in a study of OX40 agonist ivuxolimab in advanced cancers. Library construction relied on the immunoSEQ multiplex PCR assay. This is the immuneACCESS table as TCRdb keeps it, with only in-frame sequences that have V and J called. A part of the clones is gone; compared with another copy, unresolved V genes explain less than half, and the rest is unexplained. Counted in this sample were tens of thousands of clones; approximately 81% of them appeared once. 10% to 15% of the sample belongs to the ten largest clones. The sequenced sample was CD4+ or CD8+ T cells sorted from blood, obtained in a trial of the OX40 agonist ivuxolimab. The source is an adult with an advanced solid tumor such as melanoma, head and neck, liver or kidney cancer.

The chain uses TRBV5-6 and TRBJ1-4; D is possibly TRBD1 (6 bases). The germline V gene encodes CDR1 SGHDT and CDR2 YYEEEE. The CDR3 spans 15 residues. Trimming pared 0 bases from V and 4 bases from J, leaving 10 bases between. CDR3 sequence (DNA): TGTGCCAGCAGCTTGGATATAGGGGGTAATGAAAAACTGTTTTTT. Amino acid sequence: CASSLDIGGNEKLFF.

The chain recombines TRBV6-6 with TRBJ2-5; D is perhaps TRBD1 (5 bases). Trimming took 0 bases from V and 5 from J, leaving 7 bases between them. The CDR3 totals 13 residues. Germline V gene sequence: CDR1 MNHNY, CDR2 SVGAGI (reference sequence). The CDR3 DNA reads as TGTGCCAGCAGTTACTCCCCAGGGGAGACCCAGTACTTC. Its translation: CASSYSPGETQYF.

V gene TRBV10-3 combines with J gene TRBJ2-1, with D possibly being TRBD1 (6 bases). Germline-derived CDR1 and CDR2 are ENHRY and SYGVKD. V lost 10 bases, J lost 5 bases, and 30 bases lay in between. This CDR3 region has 18 residues. The CDR3 here is CATGLRGDRSQGNNEQFF. The CDR3 DNA reads as TGTGCCACGGGTCTCCGTGGTGACAGGTCCCAGGGGAACAATGAGCAGTTCTTC.

V usage is TRBV5-1 and J usage is TRBJ1-3; D unclear. The V end was cut by 0 bases, the J end by 0 bases, with 4 bases between. The CDR3 covers 14 residues. Germline CDR1 SGHRS, CDR2 YFSETQ. This CDR3 reads CASSLDSSGNTIYF. The DNA of the CDR3 is TGCGCCAGCAGCTTGGACAGCTCTGGAAACACCATATATTTT.

This sequence joins TRBV6-1 and TRBJ1-1; no reliable D call. The CDR3 runs 13 residues. V dropped 5 bases and J dropped 4 bases, with 11 bases sitting between them. CDR1 is MNHNS and CDR2 is SASEGT in the germline V gene. CDR3 bases: TGTGCCAGCAGTACGGGTGAGAGCACTGAAGCTTTCTTT. Translation: CASSTGESTEAFF.

The chain couples TRBV18 to TRBJ1-3; the D is unclear. With 3 bases removed from V and 4 bases from J, the gap between germline ends came to 10 bases. The germline gives CDR1 KGHSH, CDR2 LQKENI. The CDR3 is 14 residues long. The CDR3 sequence: CASSPTGTGNTIYF. CDR3 coding DNA: TGTGCCAGCTCACCCACCGGCACGGGAAACACCATATATTTT.

The gene calls are TRBV5-1 and TRBJ2-5; TRBD1 might be the D (5 bases). V was clipped by 1 base and J by 5 bases, with 12 bases between them. This CDR3 region has 14 residues. Germline V lookup: CDR1 SGHRS, CDR2 YFSETQ. DNA of the CDR3: TGCGCCAGCAGCTTGAGGGGCAATGGGGAGACCCAGTACTTC. The encoded protein is CASSLRGNGETQYF.

This clone was seen just once. The rearrangement uses TRBV19 and TRBJ1-5, with 9 nucleotides matching TRBD1. The CDR3 has 16 residues. The J segment lost 1 base and the V segment lost 4 bases, leaving 5 bases of the junction unmatched. In germline, CDR1 is LNHDA, CDR2 SQIVND (reference sequence). The CDR3 here is CASSTGTGPSNQPQHF. CDR3 DNA: TGTGCCAGTAGTACCGGGACAGGGCCGAGCAATCAGCCCCAGCATTTT.

This chain connects TRBV15 to TRBJ1-2; D remains ambiguous. V lost 0 bases to trimming and J lost 2 bases, with 7 bases between them. Germline V gene sequence: CDR1 LNHNV, CDR2 YYDKDF (reference sequence). The CDR3 length is 14 residues. This CDR3 reads CATSRDKGNYGYTF. The CDR3 DNA reads as TGTGCCACCAGCAGAGATAAAGGGAACTATGGCTACACCTTC.

The chain recombines TRBV5-1 with TRBJ2-1; 10 bases are a match to TRBD1. J lost 9 bases, V lost 0 bases, and 3 bases had no gene match. The germline gives CDR1 SGHRS, CDR2 YFSETQ. The CDR3 sequence is 14 residues long. CDR3 amino acids: CASSLGTGGSEQFF. The CDR3 nucleotides are TGCGCCAGCAGCTTGGGGACAGGGGGAAGTGAGCAGTTCTTC.

The DNA of the CDR3 is TGCGCCAGCACCAGCTTTCCGGGACTAGTCTCCGAGCAGTACTTC. Its protein product is CASTSFPGLVSEQYF. This chain joins TRBV5-1 and TRBJ2-7; TRBD2 matches at 8 bases. The germline V gene has CDR1 SGHRS and CDR2 YFSETQ. Unmatched junction bases numbered 14, after V lost 6 bases and J lost 6 bases. CDR3 length: 15 amino acids.

The J gene is TRBJ2-3, the V gene TRBV14; 12 nucleotides match TRBD1. The CDR3 covers 16 residues. Trimming removed 0 bases from V and 6 bases from J; junction bases left unmatched: 4. CDR1 SGHDN and CDR2 FVKESK come from the germline V gene. The CDR3, as DNA: TGTGCCAGCAGCCAAGATTGGGACAGGGGGCTCGATACGCAGTATTTT. Its translation is CASSQDWDRGLDTQYF. Looking up the rest from reference TRBV14 and TRBJ2-3 gives the full variable domain: EAGVTQFPSHSVIEKGQTVTLRCDPISGHDNLYWYRRVMGKEIKFLLHFVKESKQDESGMPNNRFLAERTGGTYSTLKVQPAELEDSGVYFCASSQDWDRGLDTQYFGPGTRLTVL.

The chain couples TRBV30 to TRBJ1-4, with D tentatively TRBD1 (5 bases). Germline values: CDR1 GTSNPN, CDR2 SVGIG (reference sequence). Deletions cut 0 bases from V and 8 bases from J, with 7 bases between. The CDR3 has 12 amino acids. CDR3: CAWSVEGEKLFF. CDR3 bases: TGTGCCTGGAGTGTAGAGGGGGAAAAACTGTTTTTT.

The chain uses TRBV5-6 and TRBJ2-3; 10 positions match TRBD2. Per the germline V gene, CDR1 is SGHDT and CDR2 is YYEEEE. This CDR3 has 16 amino acids. V shed 1 base and J 1 base; nucleotides not matched to a gene: 3. CDR3 sequence reads: CASSLLTSGGTDTQYF. The CDR3 DNA reads TGTGCCAGCAGCTTGTTAACTAGCGGGGGCACAGATACGCAGTATTTT.